The clone carrying this T cell receptor (beta chain) occurred a few times. Its antigen is not identified. The germline V gene has CDR1 LNHDA and CDR2 SQIVND (reference sequence). The CDR3 is 15 residues long. V was pared by 3 bases and J by 4 bases, with 10 bases between. This entry is derived from a study of T cells after yellow fever vaccination. Turning to the study itself: Each low-cell-number fraction was prepared by means of SMART-Seq v4 Ultra Low Input. The study's findings and limits: The booster saw the reappearance of most primary-vaccination clones (more than 95% CD4, about 88% CD8).

UMIs and a universal primer site were added when TCR cDNA was made by 5'RACE template switching. One entry per CDR3 protein results from TCRdb running MiXCR on the 5' RACE reads. The data show about 340,000 distinct CDR3 sequences, approximately 4.2% seen once. This sample comprised PBMCs, obtained 5 days after the yellow fever booster vaccination. The source of this sequence is a young man who received the YFV17D yellow fever vaccine. The chain uses TRBV19 and TRBJ2-6; TRBD1 or TRBD2 may be the D gene (5 bases each). CDR3 sequence (DNA): TGTGCCAGTAGTATGGGGACGGGCGGGGCCAACGTCCTGACTTTC. As protein: CASSMGTGGANVLTF.